One and the same sample provided the 4 T cell receptor beta chains below, sequenced in a study of blood T cell repertoires in COVID-19. Some clones are missing from TCRdb's copy, which holds only in-frame ones; the method was immunoSEQ multiplex PCR. The table lists about 200,000 clones, roughly four fifths of them singletons, with approximately 10% in the top ten. The sample was PBMCs or T cells enriched from blood (not recorded which). The receptors were gathered from a man aged 40-50 years who had recovered from COVID-19.

DNA of the CDR3: TGTGCCAGCAGTACTTTGGTGAACACTGAAGCTTTCTTT. It translates to CASSTLVNTEAFF. The chain carries TRBV28 and TRBJ1-1; D gene uncertain. Germline CDR1 MDHEN, CDR2 SYDVKM. V lost 5 bases and J lost 0, with 7 bases in between. CDR3 size: 13 residues. Drawing the rest from reference TRBV28 and TRBJ1-1, the complete variable domain is DVKVTQSSRYLVKRTGEKVFLECVQDMDHENMFWYRQDPGLGLRLIYFSYDVKMKEKGDIPEGYSVSREKKERFSLILESASTNQTSMYLCASSTLVNTEAFFGQGTRLTVV.

The V call is TRBV7-9, the J call TRBJ1-6, with 9 positions matching TRBD1. CDR3 size: 16 residues. The germline V gene has CDR1 SEHNR and CDR2 FQNEAQ (reference sequence). V shed 2 bases, J shed 4 bases, and the junction held 3 bases outside the gene matches. DNA for the CDR3: TGTGCCAGCAGCTTAACAGGGGGCAATTATAATTCACCCCTCCACTTT. As protein: CASSLTGGNYNSPLHF.

The V call is TRBV11-3, the J call TRBJ2-3, with a weak D call TRBD1 (5 bases). The CDR3 consists of 13 residues. Trimming took 5 bases from V and 5 from J, leaving 11 bases between them. Germline V gene lookup returns CDR1 SGHNT and CDR2 YENEEA. CDR3 nucleotide sequence: TGTGCCAGCAGCCCGGACAATGGAGATACGCAGTATTTT. Its protein product is CASSPDNGDTQYF.

CDR3 bases: TGCGCCAGCAGCCAAGTGCGCGGGCAAGACAATGAGCAGTTCTTC. Translated, it gives CASSQVRGQDNEQFF. The chain is built from TRBV4-1 and TRBJ2-1; D perhaps matches TRBD2 (5 bases). CDR3 size: 15 residues. V was shortened by 1 base and J by 5 bases, with 12 bases between the two germline ends. The germline gives CDR1 MGHRA, CDR2 YSYEKL.